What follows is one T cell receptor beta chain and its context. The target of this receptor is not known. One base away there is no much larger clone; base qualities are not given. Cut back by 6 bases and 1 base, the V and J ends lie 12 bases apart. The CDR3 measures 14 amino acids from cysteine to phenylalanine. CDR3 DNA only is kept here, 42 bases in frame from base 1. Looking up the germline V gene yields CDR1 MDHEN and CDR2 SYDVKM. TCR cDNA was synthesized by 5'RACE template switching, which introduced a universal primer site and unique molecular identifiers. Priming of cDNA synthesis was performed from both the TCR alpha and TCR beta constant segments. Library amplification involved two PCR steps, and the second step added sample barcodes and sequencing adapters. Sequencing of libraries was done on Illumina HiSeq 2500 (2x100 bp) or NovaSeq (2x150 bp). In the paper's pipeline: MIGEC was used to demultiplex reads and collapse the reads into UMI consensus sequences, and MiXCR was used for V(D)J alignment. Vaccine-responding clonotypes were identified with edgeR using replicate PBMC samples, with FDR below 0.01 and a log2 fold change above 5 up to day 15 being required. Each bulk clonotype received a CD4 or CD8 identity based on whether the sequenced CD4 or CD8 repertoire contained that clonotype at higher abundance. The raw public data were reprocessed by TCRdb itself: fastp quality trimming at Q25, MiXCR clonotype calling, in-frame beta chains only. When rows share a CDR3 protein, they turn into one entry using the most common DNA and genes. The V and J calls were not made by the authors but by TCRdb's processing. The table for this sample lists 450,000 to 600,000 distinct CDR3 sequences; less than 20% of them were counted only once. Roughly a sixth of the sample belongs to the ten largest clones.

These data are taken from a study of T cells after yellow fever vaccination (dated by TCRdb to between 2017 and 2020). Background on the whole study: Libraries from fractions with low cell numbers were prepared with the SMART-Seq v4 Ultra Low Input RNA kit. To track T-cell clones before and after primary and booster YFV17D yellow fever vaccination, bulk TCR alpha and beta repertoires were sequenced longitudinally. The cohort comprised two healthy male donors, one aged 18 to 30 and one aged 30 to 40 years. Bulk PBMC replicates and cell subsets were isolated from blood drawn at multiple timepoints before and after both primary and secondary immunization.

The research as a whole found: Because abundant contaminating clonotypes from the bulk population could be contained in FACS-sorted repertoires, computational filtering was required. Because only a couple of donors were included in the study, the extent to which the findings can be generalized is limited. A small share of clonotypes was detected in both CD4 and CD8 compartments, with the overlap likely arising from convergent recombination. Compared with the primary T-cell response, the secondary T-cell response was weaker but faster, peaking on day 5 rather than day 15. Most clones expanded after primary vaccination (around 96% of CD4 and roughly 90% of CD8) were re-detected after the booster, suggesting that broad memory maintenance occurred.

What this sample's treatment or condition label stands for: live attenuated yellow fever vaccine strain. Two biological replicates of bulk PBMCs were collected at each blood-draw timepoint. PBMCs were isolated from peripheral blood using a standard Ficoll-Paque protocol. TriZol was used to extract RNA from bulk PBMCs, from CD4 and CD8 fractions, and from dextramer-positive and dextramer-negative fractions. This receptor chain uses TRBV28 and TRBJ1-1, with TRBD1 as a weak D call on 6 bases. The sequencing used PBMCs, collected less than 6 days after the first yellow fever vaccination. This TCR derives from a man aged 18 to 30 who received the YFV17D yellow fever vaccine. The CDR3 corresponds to CASRYREWNTEAFF. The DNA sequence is TGTGCCAGCAGGTACAGGGAATGGAACACTGAAGCTTTCTTT.